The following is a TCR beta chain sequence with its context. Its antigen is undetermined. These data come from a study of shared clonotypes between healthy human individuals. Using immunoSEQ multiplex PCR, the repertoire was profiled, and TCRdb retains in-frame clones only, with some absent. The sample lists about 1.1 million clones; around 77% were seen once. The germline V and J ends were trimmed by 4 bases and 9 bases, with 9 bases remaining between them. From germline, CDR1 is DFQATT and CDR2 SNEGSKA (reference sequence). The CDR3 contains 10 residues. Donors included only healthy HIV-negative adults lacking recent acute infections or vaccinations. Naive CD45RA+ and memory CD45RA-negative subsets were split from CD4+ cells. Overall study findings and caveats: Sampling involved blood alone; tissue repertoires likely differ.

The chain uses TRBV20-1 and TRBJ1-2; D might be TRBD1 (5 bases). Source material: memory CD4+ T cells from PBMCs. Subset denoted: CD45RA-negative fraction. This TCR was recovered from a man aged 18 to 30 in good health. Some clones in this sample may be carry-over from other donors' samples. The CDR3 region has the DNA TGCAGTGCTAAGCAGGGTAGCTACACCTTC. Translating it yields CSAKQGSYTF.